This record covers a single T cell receptor beta chain. Its matching antigen is unknown. The sample is drawn from a study of post-analysis software for immune sequencing data. Across the whole study: Relapsing-remitting, secondary progressive and progressive-relapsing forms of multiple sclerosis all featured among disease courses. The study's findings and limits: Samples prepared in the same batch strongly co-clustered by F measure. Patients had higher frequencies than controls of four to six TRBV segments, including TRBV5-6, TRBV5-1 and TRBV20-1. The study found significantly lower normalized Chao1 diversity in multiple sclerosis patients than in controls.

Each TCR beta cDNA library carried unique molecular identifiers. Some 500,000 cDNA molecules were recovered from an input of roughly 0.95 to 11 million T cells. TCRdb re-derived calls from the PCR reads in MiXCR, one entry per CDR3 protein. This sample carries hundreds of thousands of distinct CDR3 sequences, roughly half of them seen once, and the ten largest clones take roughly 4.4%. V was pared by 5 bases and J by 3 bases, with 3 bases of the junction left unmatched. The CDR3 is 13 amino acids. Specimen: blood. This TCR was recovered from a girl aged 5 to 17 with multiple sclerosis. J is TRBJ1-1 and V is TRBV12-3 or TRBV12-4; 7 positions agree with TRBD1. The CDR3 DNA reads TGTGCCAGCAGTCCAGGGGGGCACACTGAAGCTTTCTTT. Amino acids: CASSPGGHTEAFF.